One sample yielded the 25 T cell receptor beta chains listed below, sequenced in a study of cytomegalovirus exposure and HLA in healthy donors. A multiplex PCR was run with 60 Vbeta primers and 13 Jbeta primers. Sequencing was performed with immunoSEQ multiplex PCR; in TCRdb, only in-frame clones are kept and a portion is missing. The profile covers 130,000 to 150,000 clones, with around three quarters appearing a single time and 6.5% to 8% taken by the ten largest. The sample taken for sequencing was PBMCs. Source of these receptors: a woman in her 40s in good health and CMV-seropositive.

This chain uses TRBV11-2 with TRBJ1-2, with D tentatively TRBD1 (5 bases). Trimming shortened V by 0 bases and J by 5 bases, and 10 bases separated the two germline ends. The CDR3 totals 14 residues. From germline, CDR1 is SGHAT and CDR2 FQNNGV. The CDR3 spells CASSLDRDWYGYTF. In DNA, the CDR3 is TGTGCCAGCAGCTTAGACAGGGATTGGTATGGCTACACCTTC.

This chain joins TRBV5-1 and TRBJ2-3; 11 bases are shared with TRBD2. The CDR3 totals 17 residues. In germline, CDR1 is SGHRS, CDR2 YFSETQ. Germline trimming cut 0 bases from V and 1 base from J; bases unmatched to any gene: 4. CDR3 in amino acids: CASSLVTSGAGTDTQYF. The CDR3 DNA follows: TGCGCCAGCAGCTTGGTGACTAGCGGGGCAGGCACAGATACGCAGTATTTT.

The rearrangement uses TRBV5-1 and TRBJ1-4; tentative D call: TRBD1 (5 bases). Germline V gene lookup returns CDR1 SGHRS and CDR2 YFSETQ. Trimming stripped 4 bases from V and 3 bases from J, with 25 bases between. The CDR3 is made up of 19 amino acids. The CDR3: CASSPEGLTRGTANEKLFF. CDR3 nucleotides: TGCGCCAGCAGCCCCGAAGGCCTCACGCGCGGGACGGCTAATGAAAAACTGTTTTTT. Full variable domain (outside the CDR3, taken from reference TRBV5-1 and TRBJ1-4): KAGVTQTPRYLIKTRGQQVTLSCSPISGHRSVSWYQQTPGQGLQFLFEYFSETQRNKGNFPGRFSGRQFSNSRSEMNVSTLELGDSALYLCASSPEGLTRGTANEKLFFGSGTQLSVL.

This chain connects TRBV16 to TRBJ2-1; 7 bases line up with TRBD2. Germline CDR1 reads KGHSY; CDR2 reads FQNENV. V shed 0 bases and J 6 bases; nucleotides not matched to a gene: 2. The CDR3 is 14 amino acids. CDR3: CASSQSGLPNEQFF. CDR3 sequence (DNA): TGTGCCAGCAGCCAATCGGGACTACCCAATGAGCAGTTCTTC.

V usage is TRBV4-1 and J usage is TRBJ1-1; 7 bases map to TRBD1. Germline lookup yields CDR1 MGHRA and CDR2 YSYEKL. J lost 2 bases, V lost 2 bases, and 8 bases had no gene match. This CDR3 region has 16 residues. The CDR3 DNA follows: TGCGCCAGCAGCCAATGGACCGGGACAGCTAACACTGAAGCTTTCTTT. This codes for CASSQWTGTANTEAFF.

DNA of the CDR3: TGTGCCACCCACCAGGGGGCGAATTCACCCCTCCACTTT. Its protein is CATHQGANSPLHF. This chain uses TRBV2 with TRBJ1-6; 8 bases line up with TRBD1. The ends lost 10 bases at V and 7 bases at J; junction bases unmatched: 6. Germline V gene data show CDR1 as SNHLY and CDR2 as FYNNEI. This CDR3 has 13 residues.

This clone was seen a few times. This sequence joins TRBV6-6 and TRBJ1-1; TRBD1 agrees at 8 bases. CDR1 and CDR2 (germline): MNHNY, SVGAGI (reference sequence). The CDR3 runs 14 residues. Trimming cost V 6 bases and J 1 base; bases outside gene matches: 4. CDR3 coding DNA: TGTGCCAGCAGCCGCACAGGGGGGAACACTGAAGCTTTCTTT. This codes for CASSRTGGNTEAFF.

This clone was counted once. CDR3 sequence: CASSPLTGANTEAFF. DNA of the CDR3: TGTGCCAGCAGCCCCCTAACAGGGGCAAACACTGAAGCTTTCTTT. The chain carries TRBV13 and TRBJ1-1; 7 bases are a match to TRBD1. CDR1 is PRHDT, CDR2 FYEKMQ, per germline (reference sequence). The V and J ends lost 5 bases and 2 bases, in that order; junction bases with no gene match: 8. The CDR3 has 15 amino acids.

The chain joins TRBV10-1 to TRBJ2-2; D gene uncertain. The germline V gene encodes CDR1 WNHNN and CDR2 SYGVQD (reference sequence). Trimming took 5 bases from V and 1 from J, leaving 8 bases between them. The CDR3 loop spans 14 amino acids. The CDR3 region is CASSPQRNTGELFF. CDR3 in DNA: TGCGCCAGCAGTCCACAAAGGAACACCGGGGAGCTGTTTTTT.

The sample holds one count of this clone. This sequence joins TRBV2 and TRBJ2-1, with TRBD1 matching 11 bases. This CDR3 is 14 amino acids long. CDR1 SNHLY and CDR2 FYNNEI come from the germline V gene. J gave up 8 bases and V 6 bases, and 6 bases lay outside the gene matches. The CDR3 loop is CASSRDRGLDEQFF. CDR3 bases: TGTGCCAGCAGCCGGGACAGGGGGTTAGATGAGCAGTTCTTC.

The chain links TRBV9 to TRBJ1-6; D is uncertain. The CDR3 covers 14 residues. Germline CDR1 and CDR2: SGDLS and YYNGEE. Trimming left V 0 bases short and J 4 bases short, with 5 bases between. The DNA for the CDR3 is TGTGCCAGCAGCGTAGACAGTTATAATTCACCCCTCCACTTT. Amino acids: CASSVDSYNSPLHF.

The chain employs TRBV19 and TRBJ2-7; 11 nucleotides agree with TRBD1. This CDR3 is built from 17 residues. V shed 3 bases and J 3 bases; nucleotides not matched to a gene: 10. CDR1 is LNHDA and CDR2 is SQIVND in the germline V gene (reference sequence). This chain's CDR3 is CASSIGQGAISDYEQYF. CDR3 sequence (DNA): TGTGCCAGTAGTATTGGACAGGGGGCTATATCGGACTACGAGCAGTACTTC.

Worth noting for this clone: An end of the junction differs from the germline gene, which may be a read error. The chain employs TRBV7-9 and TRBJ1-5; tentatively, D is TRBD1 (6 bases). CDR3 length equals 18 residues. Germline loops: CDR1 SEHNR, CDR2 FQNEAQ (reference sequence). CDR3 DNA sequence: TGTTCCAGCAGCTCGGACAGAGGGGGTGGATTGGGCAATCAGCCCCAGCATTTT. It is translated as CSSSSDRGGGLGNQPQHF.

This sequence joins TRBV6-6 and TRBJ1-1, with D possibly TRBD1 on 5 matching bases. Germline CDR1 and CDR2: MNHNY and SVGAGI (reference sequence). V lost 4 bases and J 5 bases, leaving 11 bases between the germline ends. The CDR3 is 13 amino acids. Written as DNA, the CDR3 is TGTGCCAGCAGTTTCCCAGGGAGGACTGAAGCTTTCTTT. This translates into CASSFPGRTEAFF.

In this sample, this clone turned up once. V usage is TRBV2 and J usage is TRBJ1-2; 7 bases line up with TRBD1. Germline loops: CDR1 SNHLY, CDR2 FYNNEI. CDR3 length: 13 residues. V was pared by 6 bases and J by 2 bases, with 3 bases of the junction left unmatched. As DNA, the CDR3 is TGTGCCAGCAGCCAGACAGGGAACTATGGCTACACCTTC. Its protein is CASSQTGNYGYTF.

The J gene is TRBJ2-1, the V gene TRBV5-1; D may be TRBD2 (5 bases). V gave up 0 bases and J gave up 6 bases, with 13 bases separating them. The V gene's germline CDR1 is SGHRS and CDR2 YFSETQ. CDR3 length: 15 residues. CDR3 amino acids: CASSLGGLRPNEQFF. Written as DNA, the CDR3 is TGCGCCAGCAGCTTGGGAGGACTGCGCCCCAATGAGCAGTTCTTC.

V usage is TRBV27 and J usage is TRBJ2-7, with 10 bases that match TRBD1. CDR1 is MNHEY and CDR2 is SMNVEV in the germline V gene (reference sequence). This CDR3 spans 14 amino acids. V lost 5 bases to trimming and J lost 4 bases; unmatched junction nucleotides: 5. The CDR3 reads CASSDRQGAYEQYF. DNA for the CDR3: TGTGCCAGCAGTGATCGACAGGGGGCGTACGAGCAGTACTTC.

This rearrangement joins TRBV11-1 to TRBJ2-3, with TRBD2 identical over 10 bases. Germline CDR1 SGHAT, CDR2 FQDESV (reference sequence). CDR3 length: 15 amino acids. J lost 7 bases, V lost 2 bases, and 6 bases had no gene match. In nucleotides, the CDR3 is TGTGCCAGCAGCTTACTAGCGGGGGAGGCATATACGCAGTATTTT. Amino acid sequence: CASSLLAGEAYTQYF.

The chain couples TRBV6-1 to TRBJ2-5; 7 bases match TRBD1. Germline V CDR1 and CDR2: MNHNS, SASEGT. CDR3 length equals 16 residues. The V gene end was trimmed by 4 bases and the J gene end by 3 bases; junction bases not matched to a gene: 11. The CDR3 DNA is TGTGCCAGCAGTGTACCGGGACAGAAGATTGAAGAGACCCAGTACTTC. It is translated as CASSVPGQKIEETQYF.

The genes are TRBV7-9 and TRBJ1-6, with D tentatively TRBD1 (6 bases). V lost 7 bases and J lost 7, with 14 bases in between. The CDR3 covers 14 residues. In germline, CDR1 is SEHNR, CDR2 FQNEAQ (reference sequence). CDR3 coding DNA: TGTGCCAGCACCTTCCTGGGGGCCAATTCACCCCTCCACTTT. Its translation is CASTFLGANSPLHF.

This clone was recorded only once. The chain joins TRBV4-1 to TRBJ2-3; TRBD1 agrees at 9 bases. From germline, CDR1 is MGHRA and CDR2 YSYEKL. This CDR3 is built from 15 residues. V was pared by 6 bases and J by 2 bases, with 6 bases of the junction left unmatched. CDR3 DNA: TGCGCCAGCAGGCGGACAGGGGCTGTCACAGATACGCAGTATTTT. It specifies CASRRTGAVTDTQYF.

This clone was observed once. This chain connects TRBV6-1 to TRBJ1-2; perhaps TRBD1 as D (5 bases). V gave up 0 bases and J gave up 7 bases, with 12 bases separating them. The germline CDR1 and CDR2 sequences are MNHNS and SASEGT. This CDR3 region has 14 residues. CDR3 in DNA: TGTGCCAGCAGTGAAGCGGCCAGGGTGGGTGGCTACACCTTC. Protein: CASSEAARVGGYTF.

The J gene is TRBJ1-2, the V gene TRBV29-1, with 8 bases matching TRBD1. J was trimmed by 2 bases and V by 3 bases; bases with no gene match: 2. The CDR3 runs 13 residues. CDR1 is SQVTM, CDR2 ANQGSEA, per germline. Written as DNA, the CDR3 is TGCAGCGTTGACCAGGGGGCGAACTATGGCTACACCTTC. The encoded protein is CSVDQGANYGYTF.

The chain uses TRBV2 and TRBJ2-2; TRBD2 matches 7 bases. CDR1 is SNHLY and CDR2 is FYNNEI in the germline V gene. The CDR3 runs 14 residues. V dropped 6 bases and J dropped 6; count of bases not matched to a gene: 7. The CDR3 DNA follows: TGTGCCAGCAGCCCTGCGGGGGTGGCCGGGGAGCTGTTTTTT. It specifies CASSPAGVAGELFF.

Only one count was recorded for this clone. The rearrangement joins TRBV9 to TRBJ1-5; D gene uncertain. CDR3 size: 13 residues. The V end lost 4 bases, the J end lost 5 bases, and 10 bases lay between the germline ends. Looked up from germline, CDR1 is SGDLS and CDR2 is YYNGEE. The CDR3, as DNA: TGTGCCAGCAGCTCTTCCCTGTATCAGCCCCAGCATTTT. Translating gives CASSSSLYQPQHF.